This T cell receptor beta chain was obtained from a study of T cell responses to AZD1222 COVID-19 vaccine. The table came from immunoSEQ multiplex PCR; TCRdb's copy has only in-frame clones and leaves some out. The profile shows more than 150,000 clones, about 94% of them singletons. Whole-study results and caveats: Distributed over spike, vaccine-associated CD4 TCRs predominated at 160-218 and 743-854. All repertoire sampling was performed exclusively after the peak T cell response. Nearly half of the spike-specific TCRs reportedly recognize variant regions that carry no mutations. The number of AZD1222 recipients seropositive at baseline was only 6 or 7.

Concerning this clone itself: No antigen is known for it.

The sequences come from peripheral blood, collected on day 0 of AZD1222 vaccination. The clonotype comes from an adult in good health.

This CDR3 reads CASSLIGGNTIYF. CDR3 nucleotides: TGTGCCAGCAGTTTGATAGGGGGAAACACCATATATTTT. The chain uses TRBV12-3 or TRBV12-4 and TRBJ1-3; D unclear. The CDR3 covers 13 residues. With 3 bases removed from V and 4 bases from J, the gap between germline ends came to 7 bases.